These T cell receptor beta chains were read from a single sample in a study of blood T cell repertoires in COVID-19. Generated by immunoSEQ multiplex PCR, the TCRdb table keeps only in-frame clones and is missing some. The sample has about 380,000 clones; roughly nine tenths are singletons. Sequenced sample: PBMCs or T cells enriched from blood (not recorded which). These receptors came from a woman under 40 who had recovered from COVID-19. The CDR3 runs from the conserved cysteine through the conserved F or W. The order of the fields is CDR3 protein, J gene, V gene.

CDR3: CASSLSKQWTGLHSGANVLTF; J: TRBJ2-6; V: TRBV19
CDR3: CASSDRDGGQPQHF; J: TRBJ1-5; V: TRBV10-2
CDR3: CASSTGPNNSPLHF; J: TRBJ1-6; V: TRBV2
CDR3: CASSFQEDTEAFF; J: TRBJ1-1; V: TRBV5-1
CDR3: CASSLTSGGYNEQFF; J: TRBJ2-1; V: TRBV7-3
CDR3: CASSLDLAGGGNEQFF; J: TRBJ2-1; V: TRBV11-3
CDR3: CASSYSQGAEAFF; J: TRBJ1-1; V: TRBV6-5
CDR3: CASSFTGGNTIYF; J: TRBJ1-3; V: TRBV5-1
CDR3: CASSHDRVSEQYF; J: TRBJ2-7; V: TRBV4-1
CDR3: CASSPPNQRSSGANVLTF; J: TRBJ2-6; V: TRBV18
CDR3: CASSPGYEQYF; J: TRBJ2-7; V: TRBV11-2
CDR3: CASSLTGGSEKLFF; J: TRBJ1-4; V: TRBV28
CDR3: CASSLPTSGGTYEQYF; J: TRBJ2-7; V: TRBV11-2
CDR3: CASTQRRKLFF; J: TRBJ1-4; V: TRBV21-1
CDR3: CATSEPTGEAFF; J: TRBJ1-1; V: TRBV24-1
CDR3: CASSLPDRGLFNGELFF; J: TRBJ2-2; V: TRBV28
CDR3: CASSLRGGAPTQYF; J: TRBJ2-3; V: TRBV6-2/TRBV6-3
CDR3: CASSLGPPTSGSYNEQFF; J: TRBJ2-1; V: TRBV5-1
CDR3: CASSSREGRFEQYF; J: TRBJ2-7; V: TRBV3-1/TRBV3-2
CDR3: CASSLVFAGGPAYEQYF; J: TRBJ2-7; V: TRBV5-1
CDR3: CSAQAQGAQQYF; J: TRBJ2-7; V: TRBV29-1
CDR3: CASSLAGDRYRGGYTF; J: TRBJ1-2; V: TRBV11-2
CDR3: CSVVAGADTQYF; J: TRBJ2-3; V: TRBV29-1
CDR3: CASSQARGRLNTEAFF; J: TRBJ1-1; V: TRBV4-1
CDR3: CASSVAEGASYNEQFF; J: TRBJ2-1; V: TRBV9
CDR3: CASSTDRTSGGHIQYF; J: TRBJ2-4; V: TRBV2
CDR3: CASSQGVAVGQPQHF; J: TRBJ1-5; V: TRBV3-1/TRBV3-2
CDR3: CASSRGQGDTEAFF; J: TRBJ1-1; V: TRBV5-1
CDR3: CASSLDGGSYNEQFF; J: TRBJ2-1; V: TRBV5-5
CDR3: CASSLSGGIDEQFF; J: TRBJ2-1; V: TRBV7-3
CDR3: CASSQTSGGQSSYNEQFF; J: TRBJ2-1; V: TRBV23-1
CDR3: CASSLGWQGGGEQYF; J: TRBJ2-7; V: TRBV5-5